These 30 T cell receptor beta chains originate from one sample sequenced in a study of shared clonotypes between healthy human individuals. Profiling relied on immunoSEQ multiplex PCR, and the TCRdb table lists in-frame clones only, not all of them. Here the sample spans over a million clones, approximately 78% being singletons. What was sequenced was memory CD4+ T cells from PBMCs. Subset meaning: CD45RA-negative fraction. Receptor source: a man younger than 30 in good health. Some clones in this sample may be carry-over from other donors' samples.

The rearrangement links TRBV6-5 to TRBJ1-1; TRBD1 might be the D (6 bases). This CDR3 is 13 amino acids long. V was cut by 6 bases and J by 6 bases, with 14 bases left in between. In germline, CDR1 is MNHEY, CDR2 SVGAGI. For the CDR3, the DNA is TGTGCCAGCAGAAGGAAACAGGGCGCTGAAGCTTTCTTT. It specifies CASRRKQGAEAFF.

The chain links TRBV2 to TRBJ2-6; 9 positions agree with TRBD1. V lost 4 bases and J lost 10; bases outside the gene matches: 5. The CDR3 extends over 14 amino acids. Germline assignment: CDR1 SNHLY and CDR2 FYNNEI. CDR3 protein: CASSVTGTGNVLTF. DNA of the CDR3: TGTGCCAGCAGTGTGACCGGGACAGGGAACGTCCTGACTTTC.

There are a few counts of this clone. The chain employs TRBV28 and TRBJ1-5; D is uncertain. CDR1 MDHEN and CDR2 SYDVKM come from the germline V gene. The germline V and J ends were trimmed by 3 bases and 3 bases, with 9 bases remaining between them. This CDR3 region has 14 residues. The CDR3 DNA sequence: TGTGCCAGCAGTTTCTGGCAGTCCAATCAGCCCCAGCATTTT. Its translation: CASSFWQSNQPQHF.

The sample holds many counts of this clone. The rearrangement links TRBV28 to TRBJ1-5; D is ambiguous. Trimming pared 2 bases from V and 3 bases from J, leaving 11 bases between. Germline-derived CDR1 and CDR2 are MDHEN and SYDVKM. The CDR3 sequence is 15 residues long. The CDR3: CASSLRSGYNQPQHF. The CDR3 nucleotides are TGTGCCAGCAGTTTAAGGTCGGGGTACAATCAGCCCCAGCATTTT.

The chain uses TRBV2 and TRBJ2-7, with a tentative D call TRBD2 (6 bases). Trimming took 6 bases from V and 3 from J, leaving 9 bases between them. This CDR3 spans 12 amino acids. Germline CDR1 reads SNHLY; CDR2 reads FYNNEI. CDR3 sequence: CASREGHYEQYF. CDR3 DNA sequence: TGTGCCAGCAGGGAGGGGCACTACGAGCAGTACTTC.

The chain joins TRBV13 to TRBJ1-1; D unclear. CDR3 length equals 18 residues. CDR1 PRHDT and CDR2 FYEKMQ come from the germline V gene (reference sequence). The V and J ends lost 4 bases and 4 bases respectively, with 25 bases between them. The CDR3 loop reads CASSSSPQRPTLSTEAFF. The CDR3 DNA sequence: TGTGCCAGCAGCTCGTCACCCCAACGGCCCACTCTAAGCACTGAAGCTTTCTTT.

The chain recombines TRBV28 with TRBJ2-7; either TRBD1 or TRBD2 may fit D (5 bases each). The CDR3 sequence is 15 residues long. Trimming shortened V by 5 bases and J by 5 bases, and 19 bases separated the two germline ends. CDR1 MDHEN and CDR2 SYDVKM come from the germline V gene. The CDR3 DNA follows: TGTGCCAGCAGTACTACGGGACGGTTGACCGACGAGCAGTACTTC. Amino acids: CASSTTGRLTDEQYF.

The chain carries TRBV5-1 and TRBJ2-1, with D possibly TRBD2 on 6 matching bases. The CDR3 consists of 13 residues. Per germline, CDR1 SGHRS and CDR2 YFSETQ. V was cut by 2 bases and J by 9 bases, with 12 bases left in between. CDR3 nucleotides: TGCGCCAGCAGCTTTCTAGCGACGGGTGAGCAGTTCTTC. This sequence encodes CASSFLATGEQFF.

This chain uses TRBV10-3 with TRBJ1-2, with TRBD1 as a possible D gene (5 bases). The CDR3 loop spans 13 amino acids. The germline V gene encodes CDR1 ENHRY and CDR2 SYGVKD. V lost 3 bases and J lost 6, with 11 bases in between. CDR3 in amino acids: CAISDGRDNGYTF. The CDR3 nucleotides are TGTGCCATCAGTGACGGCAGGGATAATGGCTACACCTTC.

The CDR3 sequence is CAWSVNPQTGELFF. The DNA of the CDR3 is TGTGCCTGGAGTGTCAACCCCCAGACAGGGGAGCTGTTTTTT. This chain links TRBV30 with TRBJ2-2; D is unclear. Germline V gives CDR1 GTSNPN, CDR2 SVGIG (reference sequence). The CDR3 consists of 14 residues. Trimming shortened V by 0 bases and J by 8 bases, and 13 bases separated the two germline ends.

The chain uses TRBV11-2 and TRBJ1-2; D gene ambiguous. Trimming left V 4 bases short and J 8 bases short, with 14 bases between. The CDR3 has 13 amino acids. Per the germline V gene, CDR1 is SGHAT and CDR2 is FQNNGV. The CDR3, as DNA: TGTGCCAGCAGCTCAATATTAAATGGAGGCTACACCTTC. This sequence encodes CASSSILNGGYTF.

The CDR3, as DNA: TGTGCCAGCAGTGCAGGGGGCTGGGGGGAGCTGTTTTTT. Its protein product is CASSAGGWGELFF. The chain uses TRBV2 and TRBJ2-2; 8 nucleotides agree with TRBD1. The germline V gene encodes CDR1 SNHLY and CDR2 FYNNEI. Losses at the gene ends were 4 bases for V and 8 bases for J; bases not matched to a gene: 3. CDR3 length equals 13 residues.

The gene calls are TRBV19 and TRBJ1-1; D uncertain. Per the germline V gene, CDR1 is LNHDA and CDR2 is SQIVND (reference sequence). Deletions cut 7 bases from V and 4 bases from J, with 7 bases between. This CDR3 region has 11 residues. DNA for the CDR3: TGTGCCAGTAATAGGGCCACTGAAGCTTTCTTT. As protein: CASNRATEAFF. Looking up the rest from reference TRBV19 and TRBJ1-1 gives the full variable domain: DGGITQSPKYLFRKEGQNVTLSCEQNLNHDAMYWYRQDPGQGLRLIYYSQIVNDFQKGDIAEGYSVSREKKESFPLTVTSAQKNPTAFYLCASNRATEAFFGQGTRLTVV.

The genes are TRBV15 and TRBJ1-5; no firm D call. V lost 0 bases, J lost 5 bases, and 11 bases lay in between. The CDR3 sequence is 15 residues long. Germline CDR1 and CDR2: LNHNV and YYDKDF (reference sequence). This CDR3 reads CATSRERRWDQPQHF. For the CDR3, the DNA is TGTGCCACCAGCAGAGAGCGGAGGTGGGATCAGCCCCAGCATTTT.

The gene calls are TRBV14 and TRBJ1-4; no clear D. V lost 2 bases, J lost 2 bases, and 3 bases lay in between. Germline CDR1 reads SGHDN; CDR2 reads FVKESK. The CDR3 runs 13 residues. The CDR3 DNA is TGTGCCAGCAGCCAAAGGACTAATGAAAAACTGTTTTTT. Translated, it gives CASSQRTNEKLFF.

CDR3 coding DNA: TGTGCCAGCAGTCCAACCTGGGACAGCATCACTGAAGCTTTCTTT. It specifies CASSPTWDSITEAFF. The chain joins TRBV6-5 to TRBJ1-1, with TRBD1 identical over 7 bases. The V and J ends lost 5 bases and 4 bases, in that order; junction bases with no gene match: 10. The germline V gene has CDR1 MNHEY and CDR2 SVGAGI. This CDR3 has 15 amino acids.

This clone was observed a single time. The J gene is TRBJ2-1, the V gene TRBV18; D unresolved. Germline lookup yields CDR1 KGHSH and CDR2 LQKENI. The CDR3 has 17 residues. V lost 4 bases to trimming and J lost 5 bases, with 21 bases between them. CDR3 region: CASSLRPRGNADNEQFF. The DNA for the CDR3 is TGTGCCAGCTCACTACGCCCCCGTGGGAACGCAGACAATGAGCAGTTCTTC.

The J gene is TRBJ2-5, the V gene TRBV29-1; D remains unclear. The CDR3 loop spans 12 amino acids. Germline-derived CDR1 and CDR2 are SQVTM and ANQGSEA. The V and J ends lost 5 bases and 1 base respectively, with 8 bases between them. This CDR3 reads CSVLRSQETQYF. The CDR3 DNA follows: TGCAGCGTTCTTAGATCCCAAGAGACCCAGTACTTC.

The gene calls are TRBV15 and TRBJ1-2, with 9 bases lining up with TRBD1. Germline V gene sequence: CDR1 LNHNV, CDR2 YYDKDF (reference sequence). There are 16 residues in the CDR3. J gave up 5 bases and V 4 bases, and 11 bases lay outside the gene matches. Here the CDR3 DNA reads TGTGCCACCAGCATAAAAAGTACAGGGGGCGCTTATGGCTACACCTTC. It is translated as CATSIKSTGGAYGYTF.

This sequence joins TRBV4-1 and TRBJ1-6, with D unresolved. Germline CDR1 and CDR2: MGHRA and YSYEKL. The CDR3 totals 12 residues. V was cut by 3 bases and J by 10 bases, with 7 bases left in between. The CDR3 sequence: CASSHPYSPLHF. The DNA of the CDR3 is TGCGCCAGCAGCCATCCGTACTCACCCCTCCACTTT.

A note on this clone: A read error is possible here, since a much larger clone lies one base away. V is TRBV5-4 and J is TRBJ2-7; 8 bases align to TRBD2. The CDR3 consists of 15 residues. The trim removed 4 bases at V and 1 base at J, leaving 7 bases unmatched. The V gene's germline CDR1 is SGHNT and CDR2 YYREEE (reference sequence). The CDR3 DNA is TGTGCCAGCAGCCCTTCTCGCGGGAGGTCCTACGAGCAGTACTTC. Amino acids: CASSPSRGRSYEQYF.

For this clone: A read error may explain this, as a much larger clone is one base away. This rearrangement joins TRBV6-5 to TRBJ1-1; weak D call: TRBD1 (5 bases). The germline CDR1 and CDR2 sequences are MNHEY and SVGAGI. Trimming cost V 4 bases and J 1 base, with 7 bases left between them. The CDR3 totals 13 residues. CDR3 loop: CASSFDRNTEAFF. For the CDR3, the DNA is TGTGCCAGCAGTTTCGACAGGAACACTGAAGCTTTCTTT.

The CDR3 DNA reads TGTGCCAGCAGTGACCGGGCCCCGAGGACGCAGTATTTT. Translated: CASSDRAPRTQYF. V is TRBV25-1 and J is TRBJ2-3; D unresolved. The germline V gene has CDR1 MGHDK and CDR2 SYGVNS. The CDR3 is 13 residues long. V was clipped by 3 bases and J by 9 bases, with 13 bases between them.

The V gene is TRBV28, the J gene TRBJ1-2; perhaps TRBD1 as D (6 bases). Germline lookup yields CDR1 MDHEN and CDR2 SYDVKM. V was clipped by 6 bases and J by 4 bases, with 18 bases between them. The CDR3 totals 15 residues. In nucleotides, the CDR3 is TGTGCCAGCAGGAATTCGGGGGGCGGTGGCTATGGCTACACCTTC. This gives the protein CASRNSGGGGYGYTF.

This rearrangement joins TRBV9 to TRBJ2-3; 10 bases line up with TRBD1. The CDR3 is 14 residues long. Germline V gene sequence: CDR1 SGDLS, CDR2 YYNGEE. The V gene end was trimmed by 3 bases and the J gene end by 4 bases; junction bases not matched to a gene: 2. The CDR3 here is CASSGGTGADTQYF. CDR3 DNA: TGTGCCAGCAGCGGCGGGACAGGGGCAGATACGCAGTATTTT. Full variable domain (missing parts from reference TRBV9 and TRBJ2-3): DSGVTQTPKHLITATGQRVTLRCSPRSGDLSVYWYQQSLDQGLQFLIQYYNGEERAKGNILERFSAQQFPDLHSELNLSSLELGDSALYFCASSGGTGADTQYFGPGTRLTVL.

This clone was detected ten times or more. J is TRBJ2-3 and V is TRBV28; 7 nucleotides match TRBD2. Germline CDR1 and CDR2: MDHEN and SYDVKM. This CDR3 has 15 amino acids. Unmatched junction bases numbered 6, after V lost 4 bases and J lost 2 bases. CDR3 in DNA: TGTGCCAGCAGTTCGACTAGCCCAAACACAGATACGCAGTATTTT. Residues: CASSSTSPNTDTQYF.

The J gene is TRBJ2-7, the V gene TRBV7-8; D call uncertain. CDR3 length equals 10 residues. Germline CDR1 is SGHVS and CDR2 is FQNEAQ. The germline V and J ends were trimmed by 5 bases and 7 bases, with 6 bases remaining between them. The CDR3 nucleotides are TGTGCCAGCAGCGGCCGAGAGCAGTACTTC. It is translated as CASSGREQYF.

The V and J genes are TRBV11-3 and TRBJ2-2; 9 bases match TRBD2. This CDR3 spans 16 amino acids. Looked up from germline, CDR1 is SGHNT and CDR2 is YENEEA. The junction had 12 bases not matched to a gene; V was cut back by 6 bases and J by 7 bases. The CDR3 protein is CASSSYSGSPGGELFF. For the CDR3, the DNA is TGTGCCAGCAGTTCTTATAGCGGGAGTCCCGGCGGGGAGCTGTTTTTT. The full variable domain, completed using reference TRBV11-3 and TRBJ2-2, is EAGVVQSPRYKIIEKKQPVAFWCNPISGHNTLYWYLQNLGQGPELLIRYENEEAVDDSQLPKDRFSAERLKGVDSTLKIQPAELGDSAVYLCASSSYSGSPGGELFFGEGSRLTVL.

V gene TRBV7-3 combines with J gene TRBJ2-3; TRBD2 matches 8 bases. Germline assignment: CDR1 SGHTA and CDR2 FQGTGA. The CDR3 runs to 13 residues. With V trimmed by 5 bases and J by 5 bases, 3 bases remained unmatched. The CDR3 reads CASSLSGRDTQYF. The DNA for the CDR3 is TGTGCCAGCAGCCTCAGCGGGAGAGATACGCAGTATTTT.

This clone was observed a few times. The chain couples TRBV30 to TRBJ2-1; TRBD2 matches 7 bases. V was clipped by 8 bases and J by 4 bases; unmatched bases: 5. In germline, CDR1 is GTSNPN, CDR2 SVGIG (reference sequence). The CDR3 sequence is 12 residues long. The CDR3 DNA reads TGTGCCGGGACTACCTCATACAATGAGCAGTTCTTC. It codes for CAGTTSYNEQFF.